This TCR beta chain stems from a study of cytomegalovirus exposure and HLA in healthy donors. Findings and limits, study-wide: A likely sequencing artifact accounted for one observed cluster of highly shared sequence variants. Reportedly, a later analysis found an Asian-associated ancestry cluster had fewer N-insertions than the approximately 700-donor mean.

The germline V gene has CDR1 MGHRA and CDR2 YSYEKL. The CDR3 is made up of 16 amino acids. J lost 2 bases, V lost 3 bases, and 6 bases had no gene match. As to this clone: Its antigen is currently unknown.

Researchers ran the PCR with 60 Vbeta and 13 Jbeta primers. Some clones are missing from TCRdb's copy, which holds only in-frame ones; the method was immunoSEQ multiplex PCR. The sample consists of around 40,000 clones, approximately 70% of them appearing once. The chain has TRBV4-1 and TRBJ2-1; 8 bases line up with TRBD1. The sequence derives from a man aged 25-40 years in good health and CMV-seronegative. The sample comprised PBMCs. CDR3 coding DNA: TGCGCCAGCAGCCATAGAGCAGGGGGCACCTACAATGAGCAGTTCTTC. Residues: CASSHRAGGTYNEQFF.